The 26 T cell receptor beta chains below all came from one sample that was sequenced in a study of cytotoxic CD8 clonotypes in ibrutinib-treated CLL. Measured with immunoSEQ multiplex PCR; TCRdb has only the in-frame clones, and not every one. Among roughly 250,000 clones, roughly 70% were seen once, and the ten largest hold just over 15%. The sample here was PBMCs, taken after 24 months of ibrutinib treatment. The receptors originated from a human donor with chronic lymphocytic leukemia.

The chain links TRBV19 to TRBJ2-7; possibly TRBD2 for D (6 bases). This CDR3 spans 15 amino acids. V was clipped by 5 bases and J by 3 bases, with 17 bases between them. Germline CDR1 is LNHDA and CDR2 is SQIVND (reference sequence). The CDR3 coding sequence is TGTGCCAGTAGTCTCGAGGGGCGGGGTATCTACGAGCAGTACTTC. Residues: CASSLEGRGIYEQYF.

This rearrangement joins TRBV18 to TRBJ2-5; TRBD1 might be the D (6 bases). Trimming took 2 bases from V and 2 from J, leaving 12 bases between them. CDR3 length equals 15 residues. Germline V lookup: CDR1 KGHSH, CDR2 LQKENI. CDR3 nucleotides: TGTGCCAGCTCACCATTATTACAGGGACAAGAGACCCAGTACTTC. Translated, it gives CASSPLLQGQETQYF.

The CDR3 coding sequence is TGTGCCAGCAGTGACAGACCGAACACTGAAGCTTTCTTT. Protein sequence: CASSDRPNTEAFF. The V gene is TRBV6-4, the J gene TRBJ1-1; no firm D call. The CDR3 is made up of 13 amino acids. The germline gives CDR1 MRHNA, CDR2 SNTAGT. The V end lost 2 bases, the J end lost 1 base, and 5 bases lay between the germline ends.

This clone was observed once. The chain has TRBV5-6 and TRBJ2-1; no reliable D call. V lost 1 base and J 4 bases, leaving 6 bases between the germline ends. This CDR3 spans 13 amino acids. Germline CDR1 and CDR2: SGHDT and YYEEEE. The CDR3 protein is CASSLTVYNEQFF. The CDR3 DNA reads TGTGCCAGCAGCTTGACAGTTTACAATGAGCAGTTCTTC.

The chain carries TRBV28 and TRBJ2-1, with 7 bases lining up with TRBD2. CDR3 length equals 15 residues. CDR1 is MDHEN, CDR2 SYDVKM, per germline. The ends lost 3 bases at V and 7 bases at J; junction bases unmatched: 9. This CDR3 is CASSFGGIGGNEQFF. The DNA of the CDR3 is TGTGCCAGCAGTTTTGGCGGGATCGGGGGGAATGAGCAGTTCTTC. The full variable domain, with the rest looked up from reference TRBV28 and TRBJ2-1, is DVKVTQSSRYLVKRTGEKVFLECVQDMDHENMFWYRQDPGLGLRLIYFSYDVKMKEKGDIPEGYSVSREKKERFSLILESASTNQTSMYLCASSFGGIGGNEQFFGPGTRLTVL.

This chain connects TRBV19 to TRBJ1-4; TRBD1 aligns across 7 bases. The CDR3 spans 12 residues. Germline trimming cut 5 bases from V and 11 bases from J; bases unmatched to any gene: 5. Germline V gives CDR1 LNHDA, CDR2 SQIVND (reference sequence). The CDR3 DNA reads TGTGCCAGTAGTCCCAGGGGGAGGAAACTGTTTTTT. This codes for CASSPRGRKLFF.

The chain joins TRBV9 to TRBJ2-1; no firm D call. Germline loops: CDR1 SGDLS, CDR2 YYNGEE. The V gene lost 0 bases and the J gene lost 5 bases, with 9 bases spanning the gap. The CDR3 loop spans 14 amino acids. The CDR3 DNA reads TGTGCCAGCAGCGTAGAGGGCGCCAACAATGAGCAGTTCTTC. This translates into CASSVEGANNEQFF.

V usage is TRBV30 and J usage is TRBJ1-3, with a weak D call TRBD1 (5 bases). CDR1 is GTSNPN, CDR2 SVGIG, per germline (reference sequence). The CDR3 contains 13 residues. The V and J ends lost 1 base and 3 bases respectively, with 7 bases between them. CDR3 nucleotide sequence: TGTGCCTGGAGTGGACAGTATGGAAACACCATATATTTT. Its translation: CAWSGQYGNTIYF.

The chain uses TRBV7-8 and TRBJ2-1; no firm D call. Trimming stripped 1 base from V and 5 bases from J, with 9 bases between. CDR1 SGHVS and CDR2 FQNEAQ come from the germline V gene. The CDR3 runs to 14 residues. CDR3 region: CASSLVSRNNEQFF. The CDR3, as DNA: TGTGCCAGCAGCTTAGTTTCCCGGAACAATGAGCAGTTCTTC.

This clone was seen a few times. This chain connects TRBV6-6 to TRBJ1-1; 8 positions match TRBD1. This CDR3 is built from 16 residues. Germline V gene sequence: CDR1 MNHNY, CDR2 SVGAGI (reference sequence). V shed 7 bases and J 5 bases; nucleotides not matched to a gene: 15. This CDR3 reads CASKENAGQGGTEAFF. The CDR3 nucleotides are TGTGCCAGCAAGGAGAACGCAGGACAGGGTGGAACTGAAGCTTTCTTT.

The chain carries TRBV10-3 and TRBJ2-7; 10 bases fit TRBD1. V was pared by 6 bases and J by 4 bases, with 6 bases of the junction left unmatched. This CDR3 contains 14 residues. Germline CDR1 reads ENHRY; CDR2 reads SYGVKD. This CDR3 reads CAIRGGQGLYEQYF. CDR3 coding DNA: TGTGCCATCAGGGGGGGACAGGGGTTATACGAGCAGTACTTC.

The rearrangement links TRBV9 to TRBJ2-5; tentative D call: TRBD2 (6 bases). This CDR3 spans 15 amino acids. CDR1 SGDLS and CDR2 YYNGEE come from the germline V gene. The ends were cut back, 3 bases at V and 0 bases at J, with 12 bases in the middle. The CDR3 bases are TGTGCCAGCAGCGGGAGGGGCGCAAACCAAGAGACCCAGTACTTC. Translating gives CASSGRGANQETQYF.

This clone came up once. The chain links TRBV2 to TRBJ2-3; D is unresolved. The CDR3 length is 13 residues. Germline CDR1 and CDR2: SNHLY and FYNNEI. V lost 5 bases and J 6 bases, leaving 12 bases between the germline ends. The CDR3 nucleotides are TGTGCCAGCAGTAGTAGTCAAGGGGATACGCAGTATTTT. Its protein product is CASSSSQGDTQYF. The whole variable domain, remainder taken from reference TRBV2 and TRBJ2-3, is EPEVTQTPSHQVTQMGQEVILRCVPISNHLYFYWYRQILGQKVEFLVSFYNNEISEKSEIFDDQFSVERPDGSNFTLKIRSTKLEDSAMYFCASSSSQGDTQYFGPGTRLTVL.

The rearrangement links TRBV6-1 to TRBJ1-5; 8 bases fit TRBD1. Trimming removed 11 bases from V and 3 bases from J; junction bases left unmatched: 6. This CDR3 has 13 residues. Germline CDR1 is MNHNS and CDR2 is SASEGT. The CDR3 loop reads CAGGTGPNQPQHF. The CDR3 nucleotides are TGTGCCGGGGGGACAGGTCCCAATCAGCCCCAGCATTTT.

V is TRBV7-9 and J is TRBJ1-2; D unclear. Germline V lookup: CDR1 SEHNR, CDR2 FQNEAQ (reference sequence). Trimming removed 1 base at V and 6 bases at J, with 24 bases between. CDR3 length: 18 amino acids. The CDR3 DNA sequence: TGTGCCAGCAGCTTAGTGTGGGTGGACCGAGGGAAAACGCATGGCTACACCTTC. Its translation: CASSLVWVDRGKTHGYTF.

The rearrangement links TRBV5-1 to TRBJ1-4, with a possible D match to TRBD1 (5 bases). V shed 7 bases and J shed 8 bases, with 15 bases lying between them. This CDR3 contains 13 residues. Germline-derived CDR1 and CDR2 are SGHRS and YFSETQ. The CDR3 spells CASARGRGEKLFF. The CDR3 DNA reads TGCGCCAGCGCGAGGGGAAGGGGCGAAAAACTGTTTTTT.

As for this clone: A much bigger clone sits one base away, suggesting this may be a read error. This chain links TRBV28 with TRBJ2-7; no reliable D call. This CDR3 comprises 11 residues. The germline V and J ends were trimmed by 2 bases and 4 bases, with 3 bases remaining between them. Germline V CDR1 and CDR2: MDHEN, SYDVKM. Written as DNA, the CDR3 is TGTGCCAGCAGTTTACAGTACGAGCAGTACTTC. Protein: CASSLQYEQYF.

The J gene is TRBJ1-5, the V gene TRBV4-2; weak D call: TRBD1 (6 bases). The CDR3 has 15 amino acids. Trimming took 0 bases from V and 7 from J, leaving 13 bases between them. Germline loops: CDR1 LGHNA, CDR2 YNFKEQ. CDR3 DNA sequence: TGTGCCAGCAGCCAAGACAGGGGCGCAGGGCAGCCCCAGCATTTT. This codes for CASSQDRGAGQPQHF.

The CDR3 spells CAWSKGDSGNTEAFF. DNA for the CDR3: TGTGCCTGGAGTAAGGGGGACTCTGGGAACACTGAAGCTTTCTTT. This chain links TRBV30 with TRBJ1-1; D is possibly TRBD1 (6 bases). Between the trimmed V and J ends, which lost 2 bases and 1 base, there was a span of 14 bases. CDR1 is GTSNPN, CDR2 SVGIG, per germline (reference sequence). CDR3 length: 15 amino acids.

There are a few counts of this clone. This chain uses TRBV5-6 with TRBJ1-5; D may be TRBD1 (6 bases). Germline V gene sequence: CDR1 SGHDT, CDR2 YYEEEE. Between the trimmed V and J ends, which lost 4 bases and 7 bases, there was a span of 15 bases. This CDR3 region has 14 residues. CDR3 region: CASSLAGGQQPQHF. The CDR3 bases are TGTGCCAGCAGCCTGGCGGGGGGCCAGCAGCCCCAGCATTTT. The whole variable domain, filled in from reference TRBV5-6 and TRBJ1-5, reads DAGVTQSPTHLIKTRGQQVTLRCSPKSGHDTVSWYQQALGQGPQFIFQYYEEEERQRGNFPDRFSGHQFPNYSSELNVNALLLGDSALYLCASSLAGGQQPQHFGDGTRLSIL.

The table lists this clone with a count of one. This chain connects TRBV7-2 to TRBJ2-2; 7 bases align to TRBD1. Germline CDR1 is SGHTA and CDR2 is FQGNSA. This CDR3 spans 16 amino acids. V was pared by 5 bases and J by 2 bases, with 8 bases of the junction left unmatched. CDR3 DNA sequence: TGTGCCAGCAGCATCCTGACAGGGCTAAACACCGGGGAGCTGTTTTTT. It translates to CASSILTGLNTGELFF.

This clone was counted once. The chain recombines TRBV9 with TRBJ2-5, with D possibly matching TRBD2 (6 bases). Deletions cut 0 bases from V and 4 bases from J, with 16 bases between. Germline values: CDR1 SGDLS, CDR2 YYNGEE. The CDR3 sequence is 16 residues long. CDR3 in DNA: TGTGCCAGCAGCGTAGTCGCGGGGCTGGGCCGAGAGACCCAGTACTTC. This translates into CASSVVAGLGRETQYF.

The gene calls are TRBV19 and TRBJ2-7, with TRBD2 matching over 9 bases. The CDR3 sequence is 16 residues long. Germline V gene lookup returns CDR1 LNHDA and CDR2 SQIVND (reference sequence). Germline trimming cut 1 base from V and 0 bases from J; bases unmatched to any gene: 4. CDR3 region: CASSIVAGVSSYEQYF. The DNA for the CDR3 is TGTGCCAGTAGTATAGTAGCGGGGGTTAGCTCCTACGAGCAGTACTTC.

This chain links TRBV9 with TRBJ1-6; 9 nucleotides match TRBD1. J lost 7 bases, V lost 7 bases, and 12 bases had no gene match. Germline V gene sequence: CDR1 SGDLS, CDR2 YYNGEE. The CDR3 loop spans 16 amino acids. The CDR3 spells CASGRTGEGLNSPLHF. In DNA, the CDR3 is TGTGCCAGCGGTAGGACAGGGGAGGGATTGAATTCACCCCTCCACTTT.

This clone was detected once. In DNA form, the CDR3 reads TGTGCCAGCAGCTTAGCGCAGGGTAGTTCTGGAAACACCATATATTTT. Its protein is CASSLAQGSSGNTIYF. The chain joins TRBV7-9 to TRBJ1-3, with D perhaps TRBD1 (5 bases). Germline V CDR1 and CDR2: SEHNR, FQNEAQ (reference sequence). V was clipped by 0 bases and J by 1 base, with 10 bases between them. CDR3 length: 16 residues.

The genes are TRBV27 and TRBJ1-4; the D is unclear. CDR1 MNHEY and CDR2 SMNVEV come from the germline V gene (reference sequence). This CDR3 has 14 amino acids. V lost 7 bases and J 4 bases, leaving 13 bases between the germline ends. The CDR3 DNA sequence: TGTGCCAGCAAGGGTTGGGGAGTTAATGAAAAACTGTTTTTT. Translating it yields CASKGWGVNEKLFF.